This T cell receptor beta chain came from a study of blood T cells in healthy people across ages (dated by TCRdb to the mid-2010s). As for the study more broadly: Template switching captured roughly one uniquely barcoded TCR beta cDNA molecule per two T cells in model experiments. Using the same blood draw, the study looked at two additional independent replicas of 1 million unique cDNA reads for two donors, one aged 18 to 30 and the other aged 80 or older. To track age-related changes in TCR beta repertoire diversity, the study relied on deep sequencing normalized with unique cDNA molecular identifiers. Four age groups were formed from the donors: young (average approximately 16 years), middle-aged (approximately 39), aged (around 68) and long-lived (around 80). The paper's findings and limits, for the study overall: Because donor CMV infection status was unknown, age-related changes in expanded clonotypes were potentially confounded. Conclusive comparison of naive and antigen-experienced compartments was prevented by the profiling of bulk unsorted PBMCs. Compared with the aged group, the long-lived group had more naive CD4+ T cells, fewer expanded clones and increased TCR diversity, suggesting age selection. Total diversity estimates from one million sequenced T cells were considered lower bounds and underestimates. Observed TCR beta diversity correlated strongly with the percentage of naive T cells measured by flow cytometry. Observed TCR beta diversity per million T cells fell roughly linearly with age, and a significant reduction was already apparent by age around 40.

In regard to this clonotype: What antigen it recognizes has not been identified. No base quality values were provided; no much bigger clone lies one nucleotide off.

The CDR3, from cysteine to phenylalanine, totals 13 residues. The sequence is cut down to CDR3 DNA, 39 bases in frame from base 1. At the junction V is shortened by 6 bases and J by 9 bases; bases outside the gene matches: 8. Systemically healthy Caucasian individuals from Russia, 39 in total and aged about 6 to 100 years, were included as donors. Each donor gave ten milliliters of peripheral blood, collected into EDTA-treated Vacutainer tubes. Ficoll-Paque density-gradient centrifugation was used to isolate PBMCs, with at least 6 million per sample. Total RNA, at least 6 micrograms per sample, was extracted from PBMCs with Trizol reagent. The percentages of naive CD45RAhigh/CD27high T cells were determined by flow cytometry on a PBMC aliquot from every donor. Receptors were amplified or captured by 5' RACE. Instrument used: Illumina HiSeq 2500. A second PCR of roughly 7 to 12 cycles was run with a J-beta primer mix and a sample-barcoded 5' primer. A template-switch 5' adaptor carrying 12 random nucleotides introduced a unique molecular identifier onto each TCR beta cDNA molecule. Each sample yielded at least 2.5 million CDR3-containing paired-end reads. First-strand cDNA was synthesized from all RNA with the Mint cDNA synthesis kit, primed by a TRBC-specific oligonucleotide. Following uracil-DNA glycosylase treatment, a first 18-cycle PCR with universal primers M1SS and BC2_uni_R was performed on all cDNA. Per the source publication's procedure: Normalization of each sample was performed by random selection of 1 million high-quality reads, each carrying a distinct molecular identifier. Reads with shared molecular identifiers were discarded instead of being binned into consensus sequences. MiTCR, set to a Q25 quality threshold and the strictest error-elimination algorithm, was used for CDR3 identification, clonotype clustering and error correction. A nonparametric unseen species model with Euler transformation was used to estimate lower-bound total TCR beta diversity. TCRdb took the public reads, trimmed them with fastp at Q25, ran MiXCR for clone calling and kept in-frame beta chains. Rows merge per CDR3 protein into single entries with the most common DNA and genes. These V and J calls derive from TCRdb rather than the authors' analysis. This sample comprises more than 900,000 distinct CDR3 sequences, under 30% of them detected only once. Around 0.75% of the sample rests with the top ten.

These data are also associated with another study on T cells of mothers and their children. From that second study: Donors were nine systemically healthy Caucasian individuals: three mothers and their six children. cDNA synthesis used all of the extracted RNA, with roughly 1.5 ug of RNA in each 15 ul reaction. In the second PCR, the M1S primer introduced both the sample barcodes and 2-4 random nucleotides. Each mother yielded over 10 million TCR beta CDR3 reads and each child some 3 million reads. TCR recombination output is similarly shaped by thymic selection in related and unrelated pairs, with a minor effect exerted by inherited differences. Related mother-child pairs always showed normalized repertoire overlap that was slightly higher than in unrelated mother-child pairs, though the difference was never significant. No persistent microchimeric T cell clones were found, with a detection sensitivity of roughly 92 clones per million clonotypes. Deep NGS was used in the study to compare the TCR beta repertoires of mothers and children and to look for features that separate related mother-child pairs from unrelated individuals. On average, the children were about 12 +/- 4 years old, while the mothers were about 38 +/- 4 years old. After adapter ligation with NEBNext reagents, the libraries were sequenced on Illumina HiSeq 2000 with 100+100 nt paired-end reads. Mother and child libraries were prepared a month apart and sequenced in separate runs to prevent cross-contamination. Between roughly 500,000 and 2,300,000 distinct TCR beta clonotypes were identified per donor. Naive TCR beta clonotypes were estimated from low-frequency clonotypes matched to each donor's FACS-determined naive share, without sorting.

Sequencing was performed on blood. Rearrangement joined TRBV12-3 or TRBV12-4 to TRBJ2-4; 7 bases in the junction line up with TRBD1. This receptor was obtained from a girl aged 2-10 years in good health. The DNA sequence is TGTGCCAGCAGGGGGCAGGGGGTTGGCATTCAGTACTTC. Its translation is CASRGQGVGIQYF.